This T cell receptor beta chain was retrieved from a study of PD-1 blockade in classical Hodgkin lymphoma. The CDR3 covers 12 residues. The germline V gene has CDR1 KGHSH and CDR2 LQKENI. V lost 6 bases and J lost 2, with 8 bases in between. Each and every patient relapsed after autologous stem cell transplantation, and patients got differing brentuximab vedotin exposure. The data were produced by immunoSEQ multiplex PCR, yet TCRdb's version contains in-frame clones alone and is incomplete. The sample has more than 140,000 clones, just under 80% seen once. The clonotype was recovered from a human donor with classical Hodgkin lymphoma. The chain links TRBV18 to TRBJ2-7, with D perhaps TRBD1 (5 bases). Sample: peripheral blood mononuclear cells (PBMCs), taken before the second cycle of nivolumab. CDR3 protein: CASSDTTYEQYF. CDR3 sequence (DNA): TGTGCCAGCTCGGACACGACCTACGAGCAGTACTTC. Together with reference TRBV18 and TRBJ2-7, the CDR3 gives the full variable domain: NAGVMQNPRHLVRRRGQEARLRCSPMKGHSHVYWYRQLPEEGLKFMVYLQKENIIDESGMPKERFSAEFPKEGPSILRIQQVVRGDSAAYFCASSDTTYEQYFGPGTRLTVT.